This T cell receptor (beta chain) was retrieved from a study of cytomegalovirus exposure and HLA in healthy donors. Study-level points and caveats: The authors confirmed in vitro that three CMV-associated chains were specific for CMV antigens.

As to this clone: Its antigen is unidentified.

Method: immunoSEQ multiplex PCR; TCRdb's copy keeps in-frame clones and lacks some. The table lists about 200,000 clones, around 88% of them singletons, with over 2.5% in the top ten. The receptor comes from a young woman in good health and CMV-seronegative. Sequences were obtained from PBMCs.

This chain's CDR3 is CASSVGGRGDEHGYTF. Here the CDR3 DNA reads TGTGCCAGCAGCGTAGGAGGTCGAGGAGACGAGCATGGCTACACCTTC. The V call is TRBV9, the J call TRBJ1-2; no firm D call. This CDR3 comprises 16 residues. The V end lost 0 bases, the J end lost 6 bases, and 18 bases lay between the germline ends. The germline gives CDR1 SGDLS, CDR2 YYNGEE.